This T cell receptor beta chain was found in a study of blood T cells in healthy people across ages. About the research overall: Template switching retrieved approximately one barcoded beta molecule for each two T cells.

Per germline, CDR1 MGHRA and CDR2 YSYEKL. Trimming removed 2 bases at V and 8 bases at J, with 12 bases between. CDR3 size: 13 residues. A second roughly 7 to 11 cycle PCR used barcoded and J-beta primers. Each cDNA molecule carried a tag from a template-switch adaptor that contained 12 random nucleotides. TCRdb re-derived calls from the 5' RACE reads in MiXCR, one entry per CDR3 protein. The table records roughly 1.6 million distinct CDR3 sequences, about 31% of them present only once. V is TRBV4-1 and J is TRBJ1-2; D is possibly TRBD1 (5 bases). Sequencing was carried out using blood. This TCR derives from a woman in her 30s in good health. CDR3 protein: CASSQIGAGGYTF. The CDR3 DNA reads as TGCGCCAGCAGCCAAATAGGGGCTGGGGGCTACACCTTC.